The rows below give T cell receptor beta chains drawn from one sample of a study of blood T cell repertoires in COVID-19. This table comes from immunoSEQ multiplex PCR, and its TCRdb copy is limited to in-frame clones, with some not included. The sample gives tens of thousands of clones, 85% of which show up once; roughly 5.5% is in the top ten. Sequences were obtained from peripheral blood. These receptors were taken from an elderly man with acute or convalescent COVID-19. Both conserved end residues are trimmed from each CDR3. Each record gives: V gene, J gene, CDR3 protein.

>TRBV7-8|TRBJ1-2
ASSFRDRGNYGYT
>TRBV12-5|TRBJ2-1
ASGPGKGLYNNEQF
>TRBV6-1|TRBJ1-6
ASSDTQGGYNSPLH
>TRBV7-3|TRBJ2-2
ASSLLRMDPRSGELF
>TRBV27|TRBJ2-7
ASSFTTGGLYEQY
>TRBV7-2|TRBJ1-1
ASSAAGAEGTEAF
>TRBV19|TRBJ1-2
ASSTPDYYNYGYT
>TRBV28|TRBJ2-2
ASSLGLTGELF
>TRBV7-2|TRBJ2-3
ASSGRRGQDLGTQY
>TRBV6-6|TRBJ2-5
ASSSTRGGETQY
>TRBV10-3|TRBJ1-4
AIARDRGEKLF
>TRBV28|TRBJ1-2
ASSPPGGLYGYT
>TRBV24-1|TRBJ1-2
ATSEEGRGGYT
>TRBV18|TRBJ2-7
ASSPAGTYEQY
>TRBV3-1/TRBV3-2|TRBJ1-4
ASSQESRGNEKLF
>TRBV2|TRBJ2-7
ASSENRGQEQY
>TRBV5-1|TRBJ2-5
ASSPGLAGVEETQY
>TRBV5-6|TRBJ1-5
ASSVTGGHQPQH
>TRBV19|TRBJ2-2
ASSGQGLDTGELF
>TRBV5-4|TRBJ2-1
ASSPGIAGGIRNEQF
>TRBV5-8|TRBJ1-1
ASSHLSDPSGSF
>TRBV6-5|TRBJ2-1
ASSLLAGDLNEQF
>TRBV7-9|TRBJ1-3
ASSRVLEGNTIY
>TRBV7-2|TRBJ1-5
ASSSPTGGQVQPQH
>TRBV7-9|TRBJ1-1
ASSPRTGFNEAF
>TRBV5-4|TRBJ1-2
ASSSGQGAAYDGYT
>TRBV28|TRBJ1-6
ASISGGQGRSPLH
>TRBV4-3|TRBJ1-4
ASSQRDRGPEKLF
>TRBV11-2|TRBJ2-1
ASSLGKGRNEQF
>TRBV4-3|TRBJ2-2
ASSRVLAGAAGELF
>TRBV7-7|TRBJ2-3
ASSVLVGSVTDTQY
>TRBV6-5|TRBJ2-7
ASMSPGLSYEQY
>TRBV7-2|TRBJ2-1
ASSPPGTEGYEQF
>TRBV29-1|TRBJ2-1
SVSGTATYNEQF
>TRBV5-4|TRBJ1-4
ASSLRQGGNEKLF
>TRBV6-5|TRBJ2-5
ASSRRDREETQY
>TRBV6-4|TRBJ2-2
ASSGQDTGELF
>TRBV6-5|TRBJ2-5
ASSYRLAGVGETQY
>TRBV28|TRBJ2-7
ASRPGQGRDEQY
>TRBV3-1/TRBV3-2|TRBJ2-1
ASQRGGRAVGEQF
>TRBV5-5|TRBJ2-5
ASSPAGGKETQY
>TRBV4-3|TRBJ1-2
ASSQERSLWTVPYGYT
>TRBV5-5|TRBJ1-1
ASSPWTGQGTEAF
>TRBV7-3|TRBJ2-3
ASSPNSGGTDTQY
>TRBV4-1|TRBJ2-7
ASSQEPDVYEQY
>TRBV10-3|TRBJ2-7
AISDTSGASYEQY
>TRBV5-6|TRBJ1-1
ASSRIDRGNTEAF
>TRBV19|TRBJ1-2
ASSIDREQNYGYT
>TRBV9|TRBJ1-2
ASSVAPGQASNYGYT
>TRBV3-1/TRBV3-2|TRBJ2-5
ASSPGQGGETQY
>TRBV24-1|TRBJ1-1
ATSPNTGTVLSEAF